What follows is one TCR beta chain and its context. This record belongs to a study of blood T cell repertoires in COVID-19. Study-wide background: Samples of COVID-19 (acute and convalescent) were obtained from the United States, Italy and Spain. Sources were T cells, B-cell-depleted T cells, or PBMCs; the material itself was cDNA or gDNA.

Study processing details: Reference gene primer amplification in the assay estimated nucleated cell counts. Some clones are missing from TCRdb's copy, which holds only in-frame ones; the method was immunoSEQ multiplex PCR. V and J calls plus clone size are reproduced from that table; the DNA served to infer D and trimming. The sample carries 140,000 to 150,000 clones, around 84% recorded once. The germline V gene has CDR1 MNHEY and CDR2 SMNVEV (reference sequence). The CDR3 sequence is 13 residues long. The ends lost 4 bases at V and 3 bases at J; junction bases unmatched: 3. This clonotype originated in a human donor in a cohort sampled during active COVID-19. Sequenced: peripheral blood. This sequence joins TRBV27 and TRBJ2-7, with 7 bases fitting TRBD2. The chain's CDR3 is CASSWGGGYEQYF. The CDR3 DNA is TGTGCCAGCAGTTGGGGGGGAGGCTACGAGCAGTACTTC.